The T cell receptor (beta chain) under discussion was sequenced for a study of T cells in Graves' hyperthyroidism and ophthalmopathy. Study-level findings and limits: Clonotypes that were expanded in thyroid above 0.001 mostly appeared in blood too.

The source material, RNA transcripts, was used to amplify TCR beta CDR3 regions. TCR CDR3 underwent first-round RT-PCR with the HTBI primer set. One entry per CDR3 protein results from TCRdb running MiXCR on the multiplex PCR reads. The sample shows about 610,000 distinct CDR3 sequences, about 15% of them seen only once. Each ophthalmopathy patient scored at least 3 on the Clinical Activity Score and at least 4 on NOSPECS grade, with duration under 3 months. The diagnostic basis comprised clinical symptoms, serum thyroxine and TRAb, thyroid ultrasound and orbital computed tomography. V lost 7 bases, J lost 4 bases, and 13 bases lay in between. The CDR3 length is 13 residues. Germline CDR1 and CDR2: SGHVS and FNYEAQ. This clonotype has ten or more counts. The antigen is unknown.

The receptor was derived from a woman aged 35 to 49 with Graves' ophthalmopathy. The chain uses TRBV7-6 and TRBJ2-5, with D tentatively TRBD2 (6 bases). Specimen: blood. CDR3 nucleotides: TGTGCCAGCACCCCGGGACTCCGAGAGACCCAGTACTTC. It is translated as CASTPGLRETQYF.